The 25 T cell receptor beta chains in this list originate from one sample, sequenced in a study of T-cell reconstitution after alpha-beta-depleted transplantation in children. For TCRbeta, the library was prepared with unique molecular identifiers. TCRdb itself ran the PCR reads through MiXCR, one entry per CDR3 protein. The repertoire holds about 400,000 distinct CDR3 sequences, 15% to 20% seen once, with approximately 28% in the top ten. The sample consisted of PBMCs, mostly from graft donor cells, taken 360 days after TCRalphabeta/CD19-depleted stem cell transplant. The receptor set was obtained from a boy younger than two who had a stem cell transplant for Wiskott-Aldrich syndrome, so the T cells may come from the graft donor.

This chain uses TRBV5-1 with TRBJ1-1; D remains ambiguous. Germline CDR1 SGHRS, CDR2 YFSETQ. This CDR3 region has 14 residues. Trimming took off 0 bases at V and 1 base at J, with 7 bases between the two ends. This CDR3 is CASSLARQNTEAFF. CDR3 nucleotide sequence: TGCGCCAGCAGCTTGGCCCGACAGAACACTGAAGCTTTCTTT.

The V and J genes are TRBV7-8 and TRBJ2-1; 9 bases are a match to TRBD1. The CDR3 has 17 residues. With 5 bases clipped from V and 1 base from J, the junction kept 9 bases outside the gene matches. The germline CDR1 and CDR2 sequences are SGHVS and FQNEAQ. The CDR3 loop is CASSLGWDRVSYNEQFF. For the CDR3, the DNA is TGTGCCAGCAGCCTCGGCTGGGACAGGGTATCCTACAATGAGCAGTTCTTC.

There are a few counts of this clonotype. The chain links TRBV7-2 to TRBJ2-3, with 7 bases identical to TRBD1. The length of the CDR3 is 16 residues. Germline V gene data show CDR1 as SGHTA and CDR2 as FQGNSA. V lost 4 bases and J lost 1; bases outside the gene matches: 8. As DNA, the CDR3 is TGTGCCAGCAGCTCCTCGACAGGGTTGGGCACAGATACGCAGTATTTT. Translated: CASSSSTGLGTDTQYF.

This clonotype came up a few times. This chain links TRBV29-1 with TRBJ2-2; no reliable D call. The CDR3 loop spans 14 amino acids. Trimming left V 0 bases short and J 2 bases short, with 7 bases between. CDR1 is SQVTM and CDR2 is ANQGSEA in the germline V gene. CDR3 DNA: TGCAGCGTTGAAGATTGGTCTAACACCGGGGAGCTGTTTTTT. Translated: CSVEDWSNTGELFF.

V is TRBV12-3 or TRBV12-4 and J is TRBJ2-4, with TRBD2 matching over 8 bases. The CDR3 is 15 amino acids. Trimming cost V 6 bases and J 0 bases; bases outside gene matches: 4. The CDR3 DNA reads as TGTGCCAGCAGACCTCGGGGGGGAGCCAAAAACATTCAGTACTTC. It is translated as CASRPRGGAKNIQYF.

This clonotype showed up just a few times. V and J are TRBV10-3 and TRBJ2-1; TRBD2 matches at 10 bases. The length of the CDR3 is 14 residues. V trimming: 8 bases; J trimming: 4 bases; junction bases outside the gene matches: 5. CDR1 and CDR2 (germline): ENHRY, SYGVKD. The chain's CDR3 is CAISTSGTYNEQFF. DNA of the CDR3: TGTGCCATCTCCACTAGCGGGACGTACAATGAGCAGTTCTTC.

At least ten counts were recorded for this clonotype. The V gene is TRBV5-1, the J gene TRBJ1-1; 7 nucleotides match TRBD1. There are 15 residues in the CDR3. Germline CDR1 is SGHRS and CDR2 is YFSETQ. Trimming took 3 bases from V and 4 from J; bases not matched to a gene: 9. CDR3 loop: CASSSQRQGSTEAFF. The CDR3 region has the DNA TGCGCCAGCAGCTCCCAAAGACAGGGTTCCACTGAAGCTTTCTTT.

This clonotype has just a few counts. The rearrangement joins TRBV2 to TRBJ2-5; 9 bases are shared with TRBD2. The CDR3 length is 18 residues. J was trimmed by 3 bases and V by 6 bases; bases with no gene match: 17. CDR1 is SNHLY and CDR2 is FYNNEI in the germline V gene. The CDR3 region is CASSGLLGGRAREETQYF. The CDR3 DNA follows: TGTGCCAGCAGCGGACTTCTGGGCGGGAGGGCAAGGGAAGAGACCCAGTACTTC.

V usage is TRBV7-2 and J usage is TRBJ2-7; TRBD1 agrees at 8 bases. Germline lookup yields CDR1 SGHTA and CDR2 FQGNSA. The CDR3 has 15 amino acids. The trim removed 5 bases at V and 7 bases at J, leaving 13 bases unmatched. The CDR3 protein is CASSSRQGQPKEQYF. The CDR3 nucleotides read TGTGCCAGCAGCAGCAGACAGGGGCAACCTAAAGAGCAGTACTTC.

This clonotype occurred a few times. The rearrangement joins TRBV20-1 to TRBJ2-5; 7 bases agree with TRBD1. The CDR3 loop spans 13 amino acids. The V segment lost 4 bases and the J segment 2 bases; nucleotides outside the gene matches: 4. Germline loops: CDR1 DFQATT, CDR2 SNEGSKA (reference sequence). The CDR3 here is CSAILTGQETQYF. The CDR3 DNA reads as TGCAGTGCTATCCTGACAGGGCAAGAGACCCAGTACTTC.

This clonotype was observed a few times. The gene calls are TRBV7-9 and TRBJ2-5; perhaps TRBD1 as D (6 bases). V was clipped by 0 bases and J by 4 bases, with 15 bases between them. Germline V gene lookup returns CDR1 SEHNR and CDR2 FQNEAQ (reference sequence). The CDR3 totals 16 residues. CDR3 loop: CASSLAKDSGGETQYF. The CDR3 DNA reads as TGTGCCAGCAGCTTAGCGAAGGACAGCGGAGGAGAGACCCAGTACTTC.

The CDR3 loop reads CASSLDQSRGFYEQYF. As DNA, the CDR3 is TGCGCCAGCAGCTTGGATCAGTCGAGGGGTTTCTACGAGCAGTACTTC. The chain employs TRBV5-1 and TRBJ2-7; D is tentatively TRBD1 or TRBD2 (5 bases each). The CDR3 is 16 residues long. The V gene lost 0 bases and the J gene lost 3 bases, with 16 bases spanning the gap. From germline, CDR1 is SGHRS and CDR2 YFSETQ.

This clonotype turned up a few times. The gene calls are TRBV4-2 and TRBJ2-1, with 9 bases fitting TRBD1. Germline CDR1 LGHNA, CDR2 YNFKEQ. Trimming took 1 base from V and 3 from J; bases not matched to a gene: 4. The CDR3 runs 16 residues. The CDR3 DNA is TGTGCCAGCAGCCAAGGGAGGGGACAGGGCTACAATGAGCAGTTCTTC. Translation: CASSQGRGQGYNEQFF.

The table lists this clonotype with a few counts. The CDR3, as DNA: TGCGCCAGCAGCCAAGATCCGAATCAGCCCCAGCATTTT. This gives the protein CASSQDPNQPQHF. The chain employs TRBV4-3 and TRBJ1-5; no clear D gene. Germline lookup yields CDR1 LGHNA and CDR2 YSLEER. This CDR3 contains 13 residues. V lost 0 bases and J lost 4, with 4 bases in between.

CDR3 DNA: TGTGCCAGCAGTCCTGACCGGGACAGCTACGAGCAGTACTTC. Translation: CASSPDRDSYEQYF. This chain uses TRBV12-3 or TRBV12-4 with TRBJ2-7; 7 bases map to TRBD1. The CDR3 length is 14 residues. Losses at the gene ends were 5 bases for V and 3 bases for J; bases not matched to a gene: 7.

This chain uses TRBV29-1 with TRBJ2-1, with a tentative D call TRBD1 (6 bases). CDR3 length equals 14 residues. V shed 4 bases and J shed 0 bases, with 10 bases lying between them. From germline, CDR1 is SQVTM and CDR2 ANQGSEA. The CDR3 bases are TGCAGCGTTGCTAGGGACAACTCCTACAATGAGCAGTTCTTC. This gives the protein CSVARDNSYNEQFF.

This clonotype was seen a handful of times. The chain combines TRBV6-2 or TRBV6-3 with TRBJ2-1; TRBD1 agrees at 10 bases. V was clipped by 6 bases and J by 4 bases; unmatched bases: 6. Looked up from germline, CDR1 is MNHEY and CDR2 is SVGEGT. The CDR3 totals 15 residues. In DNA form, the CDR3 reads TGTGCCAGCAGCAGGGACAGGGGATTTTACAATGAGCAGTTCTTC. This encodes CASSRDRGFYNEQFF.

This rearrangement joins TRBV2 to TRBJ2-5, with D possibly being TRBD1 (5 bases). This CDR3 spans 13 amino acids. Germline V gene sequence: CDR1 SNHLY, CDR2 FYNNEI. Trimming took off 4 bases at V and 3 bases at J, with 9 bases between the two ends. The CDR3 nucleotides read TGTGCCAGCAGTGGAGTCAGGGAAGAGACCCAGTACTTC. Its translation is CASSGVREETQYF.

This sequence joins TRBV5-1 and TRBJ2-7; possibly TRBD2 for D (5 bases). CDR3 length: 14 amino acids. V lost 4 bases to trimming and J lost 6 bases, with 17 bases between them. Per germline, CDR1 SGHRS and CDR2 YFSETQ. The chain's CDR3 is CASSPRASIFEQYF. As DNA, the CDR3 is TGCGCCAGCAGCCCGAGGGCCTCCATTTTCGAGCAGTACTTC.

J is TRBJ1-1 and V is TRBV5-1; D is ambiguous. Germline CDR1 and CDR2: SGHRS and YFSETQ. The CDR3 loop spans 14 amino acids. V was trimmed by 5 bases and J by 1 base, leaving 12 bases between them. This CDR3 is CASRGGQKNTEAFF. The DNA of the CDR3 is TGCGCCAGCAGGGGAGGGCAGAAGAACACTGAAGCTTTCTTT.

This clonotype turned up a few times. The chain carries TRBV12-3 or TRBV12-4 and TRBJ1-2; D remains ambiguous. There are 13 residues in the CDR3. The V end lost 5 bases, the J end lost 2 bases, and 9 bases lay between the germline ends. In DNA form, the CDR3 reads TGTGCCAGCAGTGCTCGACCGAACTATGGCTACACCTTC. Translation: CASSARPNYGYTF.

Comment on this clonotype: A clone one base away is much larger, so this may be a read error. J is TRBJ2-3 and V is TRBV10-3; 11 bases map to TRBD2. The CDR3 covers 15 residues. CDR1 is ENHRY and CDR2 is SYGVKD in the germline V gene. The CDR3 region is CVIRRLAGFTDTQYF. CDR3 sequence (DNA): TGTGTCATCAGACGACTAGCGGGATTCACAGATACGCAGTATTTT.

V and J are TRBV11-1 and TRBJ2-1; D is perhaps TRBD1 or TRBD2 (5 bases each). Germline V gene lookup returns CDR1 SGHAT and CDR2 FQDESV (reference sequence). V was cut by 1 base and J by 5 bases, with 21 bases left in between. This CDR3 has 18 residues. In DNA form, the CDR3 reads TGTGCCAGCAGCTTAGTAATAGTGAGGTCGGGACGGAACAATGAGCAGTTCTTC. Its translation is CASSLVIVRSGRNNEQFF.

This clonotype was counted a few times. This chain links TRBV5-5 with TRBJ2-1; D unresolved. CDR3 length: 16 residues. Germline V lookup: CDR1 SGHKS, CDR2 YYEKEE (reference sequence). The germline V and J ends were trimmed by 0 bases and 3 bases, with 13 bases remaining between them. CDR3 sequence reads: CASSLVERLLYNEQFF. CDR3 bases: TGTGCCAGCAGCTTGGTCGAACGGCTCCTCTACAATGAGCAGTTCTTC.

In its sample, this clonotype was seen a few times. This sequence joins TRBV5-1 and TRBJ2-7, with 7 bases fitting TRBD2. CDR3 length: 16 residues. Per germline, CDR1 SGHRS and CDR2 YFSETQ. V dropped 3 bases and J dropped 4; count of bases not matched to a gene: 13. CDR3 residues: CASSSGRFGRWYEQYF. In DNA form, the CDR3 reads TGCGCCAGCAGCTCAGGGCGTTTCGGGAGGTGGTACGAGCAGTACTTC.